This TCR beta chain was identified during a study of CD8 T cells in Susac syndrome (dated by TCRdb to 2018 to 2020). About the investigation overall: Repertoire sequencing was used to test whether CD8+ T cell activation and differentiation in Susac syndrome was antigen driven.

Regarding this clonotype: No antigen is known for it. No base qualities exist here, and no much larger clone lies one base off it.

RNA was extracted with the RNeasy kit and roughly 0.5 to 1 ug was reverse transcribed using random hexamers. The immunoSEQ multiplex PCR assay, covering 54 Vbeta and 13 Jbeta segments, was used to amplify TCR beta CDR3 regions. To correct PCR amplification bias, a synthetic template baseline was used for both primer optimization and computational correction. The authors processed their data as follows. Reads were annotated to V, D and J genes per IMGT and analyzed with immunoSEQ Analyzer, keeping only productive sequences. Clonality was calculated as one minus the Shannon entropy normalized by log2 of the number of productive unique sequences. Public and private clones were assessed among the 100 most prevalent clones of each patient and control. Susac-specific clones were defined as absent from healthy and MS cohorts, around 980 published viral clones and other ImmuneACCESS disease sequences. The public reads were run again by TCRdb, first through fastp at Q25 and then through MiXCR, and only productive beta chains were kept. Rows with one shared CDR3 protein collapse into an entry with the most common genes and DNA. The V and J calls come from TCRdb's annotation, not from the publication. Present in this sample are roughly 160,000 distinct CDR3 sequences, about 94% of which were seen just once. Together, the top ten hold about 0.13% of the sample.

V is clipped by 6 bases and J by 7 bases, and the sequence between their germline boundaries is 16 bases long. The CDR3 covers 13 residues, taking in both the cysteine and the phenylalanine. Just the 39-base CDR3 DNA is kept, in frame starting at base 1. CDR1 and CDR2 were assigned from the germline V gene as SQVTM and ANQGSEA. Peripheral blood CD8+ and CD4+ T cells from healthy donors, Susac syndrome patients and multiple sclerosis patients were profiled by high-throughput TCR beta sequencing. The healthy donors served as controls matched for age and sex. Bulk CD8+ and CD4+ T cells were purified by magnetic negative isolation, while CD8+ TEMRA cells were enriched using FACS. Blood was drawn into EDTA tubes, processed within 24 hours, and PBMCs were isolated by density gradient centrifugation. PBMCs intended for TCR sequencing were cryopreserved in liquid nitrogen and thawed later in a water bath at 37 degrees C. Purity of sorted or isolated CD4+, CD8+ and CD8+ TEMRA cells was at least 90%.

Study-wide findings and limitations: The study acknowledged that relatively few individuals were included in the TCR sequencing and HLA analysis.

Sequencing was carried out using CD4+ T cells from PBMCs. This chain joins TRBV29-1 to TRBJ2-1, with an unclear D gene assignment. The source of this sequence is a human donor in good health. CDR3 region: CSVKGSPPNEQFF. The DNA reads as follows: TGCAGCGTCAAAGGATCTCCACCTAATGAGCAGTTCTTC.